A selection of T cell receptor beta chains follows, all from one sample in a study of circulating and synovial CD4+ cells in juvenile arthritis. TCRdb's table, derived via immunoSEQ multiplex PCR, lists solely in-frame clones and lacks some. The data show some 35,000 clones, about 95% seen once. The source material was CD4+ T cells from blood. These receptors were obtained from a human donor with juvenile idiopathic arthritis. CDR3s include the opening cysteine and the closing phenylalanine or tryptophan. The D gene is left open where the match is weak. Rows give clone size only sometimes, using once, few, many, or a class for an expanded clone.

size,V,D,length,J,DNA,CDR3
-,TRBV2,TRBD1,15,TRBJ2-7,TGTGCCAGCAGTGAAATTTTGACAGGGGCCTACGAGCAGTACTTC,CASSEILTGAYEQYF
-,TRBV20-1,-,11,TRBJ1-1,TGCAGTGTACAGTTGAACACTGAAGCTTTCTTT,CSVQLNTEAFF
-,TRBV10-3,TRBD2,15,TRBJ2-7,TGTGCCATCCAAAGGACTAGCGGGACAAACTACGAGCAGTACTTC,CAIQRTSGTNYEQYF
-,TRBV4-1,-,14,TRBJ2-5,TGCGCCAGCAGCCAAGAGCCCAGACAAGAGACCCAGTACTTC,CASSQEPRQETQYF
-,TRBV4-2,TRBD2,19,TRBJ2-3,TGTGCCAGCAGCCAAGAGGGGGGAGGGACTAGCGGGGTGCTTGATACGCAGTATTTT,CASSQEGGGTSGVLDTQYF
-,TRBV28,TRBD1,12,TRBJ1-1,TGCGCTCTACAGGGGTCCGGGACTGAAGCTTTCTTT,CALQGSGTEAFF
-,TRBV25-1,-,14,TRBJ1-2,TGTGCCAGCAGTGAATCAGGGACACGGGATGGCTACACCTTC,CASSESGTRDGYTF
once,TRBV28,-,16,TRBJ2-1,TGTGCCAGCAGTTCGCTATCGACTGGATCCTACAATGAGCAGTTCTTC,CASSSLSTGSYNEQFF
-,TRBV5-6,-,14,TRBJ2-7,TGTGCCAGCAGCTTTAGGGACAAAGTATACGAGCAGTACTTC,CASSFRDKVYEQYF
-,TRBV30,TRBD1,17,TRBJ2-1,TGTGCCGGGGAGACAGGGCAACCTGTAAGGTCCTACAATGAGCAGTTCTTC,CAGETGQPVRSYNEQFF
-,TRBV6-1,-,12,TRBJ1-1,TGTGCCAGCAGTGATCGCCCGAACAGGGCTTTCTTT,CASSDRPNRAFF
-,TRBV25-1,TRBD1,17,TRBJ1-4,TGTGCCAGCAGTGAAGACAGGGTCCGAGCGACTAATGAAAAACTGTTTTTT,CASSEDRVRATNEKLFF
-,TRBV4-3,TRBD1,16,TRBJ2-7,TGCGCCAGCAGCCAAGATAGGGACAGGGATAACTACGAGCAGTACTTC,CASSQDRDRDNYEQYF
-,TRBV30,-,17,TRBJ1-5,TGTGCCTGGAGTGATTTTTGGGCAGGGGAACGGGGTCAGCCCCAGCATTTT,CAWSDFWAGERGQPQHF
-,TRBV11-3,TRBD1,14,TRBJ2-7,TGTGCGCACACAAAAGGTAGGGGGCGGCACGAGCAGTACTTC,CAHTKGRGRHEQYF